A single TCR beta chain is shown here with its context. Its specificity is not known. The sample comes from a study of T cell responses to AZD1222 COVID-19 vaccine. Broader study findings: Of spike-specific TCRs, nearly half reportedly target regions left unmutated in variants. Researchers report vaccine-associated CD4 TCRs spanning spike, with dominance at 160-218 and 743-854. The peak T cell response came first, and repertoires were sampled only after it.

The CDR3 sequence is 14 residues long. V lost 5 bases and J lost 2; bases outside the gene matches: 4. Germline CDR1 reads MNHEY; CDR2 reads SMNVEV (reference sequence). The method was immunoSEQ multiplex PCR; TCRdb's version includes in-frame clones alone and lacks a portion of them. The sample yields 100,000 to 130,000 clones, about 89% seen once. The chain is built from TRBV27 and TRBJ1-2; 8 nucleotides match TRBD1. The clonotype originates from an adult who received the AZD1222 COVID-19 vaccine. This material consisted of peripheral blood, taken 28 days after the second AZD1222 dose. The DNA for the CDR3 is TGTGCCAGCAGTGCAGGGGGCCAAAACTATGGCTACACCTTC. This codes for CASSAGGQNYGYTF.